The TCR beta chain under discussion was sequenced for a study of blood T cell repertoires in COVID-19 (dated by TCRdb to about 2020). The study in broad terms: Samples covering the acute and convalescent phases of COVID-19 were provided by collaborators in the United States, Italy and Spain. The samples were drawn from the first 160 participants of the ongoing ImmuneRACE study and from 950 to 1,500 subjects provided by 6 global collaborators. Subjects who had been exposed to COVID-19, were actively infected with it, or had recovered from it provided the deeply sampled blood TCRbeta repertoires that made up the dataset. A freely available public database, intended as a resource for researchers studying the immune response to SARS-CoV-2, is where the repertoires were released. Where available, HLA class I and class II types were taken from metadata supplied by the sample provider and were not determined by assay-based typing. The sample metadata nearly always contained a de-identified subject ID, COVID-19 status, age in years and sex. The material from the prospective study consisted of cDNA or gDNA derived from T cells, B-cell-depleted T cells, or PBMCs. Overall study results and their limits: The quantity of clinical and demographic metadata differed by source and by participant and was supplied without curation.

The CDR3, cysteine through phenylalanine, is 15 amino acids long. Only the CDR3 DNA stays, 45 bases, in frame from base 1. Looking up the germline V gene yields CDR1 SGDLS and CDR2 YYNGEE. Germline trimming amounts to 3 bases on V and 8 bases on J, with 10 as the count of junction bases outside the gene matches. The immunoSEQ Assay, a bias-controlled multiplex PCR, was used to amplify TCRbeta CDR3 regions from genomic DNA. The study's own analysis went as follows. The number of nucleated cells in each sample was estimated from the amplification of reference gene primers within the assay. To quantify the absolute abundance of each unique TCRbeta CDR3 rearrangement, sequence reads were collapsed and filtered. For each sample, productive Simpson clonality was calculated as the square root of Simpson's diversity index over productive rearrangements. The table comes from immuneACCESS by way of TCRdb, which keeps in-frame sequences with V and J called. Part of the clones is missing from these tables; in studies checked, under half for an unresolved V gene and the rest for unknown reasons. The DNA gave D and trimming, while V, J and clone size come from that table. For this sample there are 300,000 to 350,000 clones; around 88% appear just once. The top ten hold under 2% of the sample.

One collaborating source in Seattle enrolled patients while the patients were actively infected and followed the patients over time throughout the course of disease. Each collaborating institution followed its own protocols to collect whole blood in K2EDTA tubes. Collaborator samples were shipped for TCRbeta analysis as frozen whole blood, isolated PBMCs, or DNA extracted from either sample type. Turning to this clone: Its binding antigen is unknown. The sample holds no much larger clone one base away, and base qualities are not on file.

The chain is encoded by TRBV9 joined to TRBJ1-4; 7 nucleotides in the junction match TRBD1. Sample: peripheral blood. This receptor was obtained from a woman aged 25-40 years with COVID-19, enrolled during active disease. In nucleotide form, the sequence is TGTGCCAGCAGCGCGCAGACAGGGACCGGGGAAAAACTGTTTTTT. The encoded protein is CASSAQTGTGEKLFF.